This is a list of T cell receptor beta chains from one sample in a study of blood T cell repertoires in COVID-19. Assay: immunoSEQ multiplex PCR; the TCRdb copy retains only in-frame clones and omits some. The sample consists of 90,000 to 150,000 clones, almost 90% of them appearing once. The sequencing sample was made of peripheral blood. The receptor source for this set is a woman aged 50 to 60 with active or convalescent COVID-19. The CDR3 runs from the conserved cysteine through the conserved F or W. The order of the fields is V gene, J gene, CDR3 protein.

>TRBV12-3/TRBV12-4|TRBJ2-2
CASSLETGELFF
>TRBV5-4|TRBJ2-3
CASSLTDLGTGTQYF
>TRBV24-1|TRBJ1-2
CAVQEANYGYTF
>TRBV19|TRBJ1-2
CASSRESDYGYTF
>TRBV5-1|TRBJ1-2
CASSLGDIRGYGYTF
>TRBV24-1|TRBJ2-3
CATSDRGGGIPDTQYF
>TRBV25-1|TRBJ2-2
CASSLADVTGELFF
>TRBV13|TRBJ2-6
CASSLTSEFRANVLTF
>TRBV6-5|TRBJ2-5
CASRESLTETQYF
>TRBV28|TRBJ2-6
CASSFPAGANVLTF
>TRBV29-1|TRBJ2-1
CSGPTGTSDYNEQFF
>TRBV6-4|TRBJ2-7
CASSGRAGNSYEQYF
>TRBV12-3/TRBV12-4|TRBJ1-1
CASSLSLNTEAFF
>TRBV2|TRBJ2-3
CASSEGDRGTDTQYF
>TRBV7-3|TRBJ1-2
CASSPDTTYGYTF
>TRBV3-1/TRBV3-2|TRBJ2-5
CASSQGTGFHETQYF
>TRBV29-1|TRBJ1-2
CSVEDTVRSYGYTF
>TRBV5-1|TRBJ2-2
CASSPRLDTGELFF
>TRBV19|TRBJ1-1
CASSIRGQNTEAFF
>TRBV19|TRBJ1-4
CASQDRGDEKLFF
>TRBV9|TRBJ2-3
CASSVSSQGSTDTQYF
>TRBV7-8|TRBJ2-1
CASSLARGSTNEQFF
>TRBV30|TRBJ1-1
CAWSAQKFMNTEAFF
>TRBV27|TRBJ2-5
CASRRLAGVVETQYF
>TRBV24-1|TRBJ1-5
CATSSSREGNQPQHF
>TRBV27|TRBJ2-5
CASSSGLGTQYF
>TRBV6-2/TRBV6-3|TRBJ2-1
CASSHWTSGSNSQGRFF
>TRBV2|TRBJ1-1
CASSPRQGAKWAFF
>TRBV5-1|TRBJ2-6
CASSGTGTGANVLTF
>TRBV5-6|TRBJ2-1
CASSLDLGTSVYNEQFF
>TRBV25-1|TRBJ1-1
CASRPHGVNTEAFF
>TRBV7-8|TRBJ2-1
CASSLDDRWDGSNEQFF
>TRBV30|TRBJ1-1
CAWSLGTRRGTEAFF
>TRBV7-2|TRBJ2-5
CASSLVAGERETQYF
>TRBV28|TRBJ1-3
CASSYTRGSDGNTIYF
>TRBV10-1|TRBJ1-6
CAGPPGQGSSPLHF
>TRBV6-1|TRBJ1-1
CASSVLGQPTMNTEAFF
>TRBV19|TRBJ1-5
CASTKGQFNQPQHF
>TRBV27|TRBJ2-7
CASSYDRGRVYEQYF
>TRBV19|TRBJ1-5
CASTGWGNQPQHF
>TRBV4-2|TRBJ2-7
CASSQGADSYEQYF
>TRBV28|TRBJ2-3
CASSSRQSTDTQYF
>TRBV11-2|TRBJ1-2
CASSASPGHFYGYTF
>TRBV4-3|TRBJ2-2
CASSLGSGSSAGELFF
>TRBV18|TRBJ2-7
CASSGAGGGYEQYF
>TRBV21-1|TRBJ1-2
CATQAKRWYGYTF
>TRBV9|TRBJ2-2
CASSVAVAGAVTGELFF
>TRBV6-6|TRBJ2-7
CASSSTGGGFEQYF
>TRBV18|TRBJ2-5
CASSPQGETQYF
>TRBV21-1|TRBJ1-5
CASTPDTEGSNQPQHF
>TRBV6-5|TRBJ1-3
CASIPGAGNTIYF